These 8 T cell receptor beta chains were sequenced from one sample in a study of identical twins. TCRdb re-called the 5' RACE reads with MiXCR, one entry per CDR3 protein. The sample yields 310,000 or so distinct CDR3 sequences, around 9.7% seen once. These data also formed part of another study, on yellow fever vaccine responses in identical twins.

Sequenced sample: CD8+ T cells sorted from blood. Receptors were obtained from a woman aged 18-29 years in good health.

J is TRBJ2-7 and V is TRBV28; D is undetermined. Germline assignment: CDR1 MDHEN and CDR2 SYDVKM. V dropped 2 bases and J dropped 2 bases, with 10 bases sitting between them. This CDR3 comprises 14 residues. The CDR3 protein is CASSLDSSTYEQYF. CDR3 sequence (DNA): TGTGCCAGCAGTTTAGACTCATCTACCTACGAGCAGTACTTC.

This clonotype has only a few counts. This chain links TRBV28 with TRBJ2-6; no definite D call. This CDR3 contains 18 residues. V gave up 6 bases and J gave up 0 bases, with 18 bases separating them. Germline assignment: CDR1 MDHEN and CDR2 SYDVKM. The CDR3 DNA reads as TGTGCCAGCAGACCGGTTTTGAGGCACTCCTCTGGGGCCAACGTCCTGACTTTC. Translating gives CASRPVLRHSSGANVLTF.

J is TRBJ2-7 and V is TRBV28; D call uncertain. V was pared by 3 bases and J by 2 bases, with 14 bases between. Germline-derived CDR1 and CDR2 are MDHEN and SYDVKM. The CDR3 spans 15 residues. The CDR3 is CASSLSSVLPYEQYF. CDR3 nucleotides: TGTGCCAGCAGTTTGTCCAGCGTTTTACCCTACGAGCAGTACTTC.

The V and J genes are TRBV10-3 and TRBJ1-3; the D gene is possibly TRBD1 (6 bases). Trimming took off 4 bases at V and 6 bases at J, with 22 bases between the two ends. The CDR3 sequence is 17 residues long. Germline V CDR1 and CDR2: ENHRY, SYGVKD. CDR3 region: CAISAPGRGLPPNTIYF. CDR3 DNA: TGTGCCATCAGTGCCCCCGGCAGGGGCTTACCACCAAACACCATATATTTT.

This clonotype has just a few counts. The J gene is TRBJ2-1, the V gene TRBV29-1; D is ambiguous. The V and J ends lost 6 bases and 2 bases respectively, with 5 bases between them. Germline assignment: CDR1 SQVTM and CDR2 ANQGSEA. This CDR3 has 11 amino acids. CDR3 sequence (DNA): TGCAGCGTGGTGCCCTACAATGAGCAGTTCTTC. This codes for CSVVPYNEQFF.

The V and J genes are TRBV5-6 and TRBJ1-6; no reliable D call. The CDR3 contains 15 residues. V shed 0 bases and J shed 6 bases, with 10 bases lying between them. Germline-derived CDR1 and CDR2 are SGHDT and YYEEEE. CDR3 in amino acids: CASSLVTAINSPLHF. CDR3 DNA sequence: TGTGCCAGCAGCTTGGTGACGGCGATTAATTCACCCCTCCACTTT.

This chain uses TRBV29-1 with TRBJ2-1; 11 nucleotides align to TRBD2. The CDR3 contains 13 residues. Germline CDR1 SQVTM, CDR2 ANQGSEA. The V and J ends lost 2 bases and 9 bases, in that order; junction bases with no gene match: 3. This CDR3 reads CSVETSGGGEQFF. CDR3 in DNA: TGCAGCGTTGAAACTAGCGGGGGTGGTGAGCAGTTCTTC.

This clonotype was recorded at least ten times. The CDR3 loop is CASSLEDGGLFF. DNA of the CDR3: TGTGCCAGCAGCTTAGAGGACGGCGGGCTGTTTTTT. The genes are TRBV11-2 and TRBJ2-2; D unclear. The CDR3 is 12 residues long. V was pared by 0 bases and J by 13 bases, with 9 bases between. Germline CDR1 and CDR2: SGHAT and FQNNGV.